This T cell receptor (beta chain) was identified during a study of blood T cell repertoires in COVID-19. Study information: Material from acute and convalescent COVID-19 was sourced from the United States, Italy and Spain.

The CDR3 loop spans 14 amino acids. Germline CDR1 and CDR2: SGHNT and YYREEE (reference sequence). V lost 2 bases and J lost 4, with 12 bases in between. The table lists this clone with a few counts. Self-reported history from a screening survey and questionnaire set each donor's cohort. As processed by the authors: By means of reference gene primer amplification, nucleated cell counts were estimated. Generated by immunoSEQ multiplex PCR, the TCRdb table keeps only in-frame clones and is missing some. V and J calls plus clone size are reproduced from that table; the DNA served to infer D and trimming. The data hold about 210,000 clones, with 87% observed a single time.

Sequenced input: PBMCs or T cells enriched from blood (not recorded which). The sequence was obtained from a man between 18 and 29 years old with acute COVID-19. This chain uses TRBV5-4 with TRBJ1-2; D gene ambiguous. The DNA of the CDR3 is TGTGCCAGCAGCTTTTGGGCCGAGCCCTATGGCTACACCTTC. Translation: CASSFWAEPYGYTF.